These T cell receptor beta chains were read from a single sample in a study of T cells after yellow fever vaccination. Each CDR3 protein gets one entry after TCRdb re-called the 5' RACE reads with MiXCR. The sample yields roughly 150,000 distinct CDR3 sequences, less than 8.5% seen once. The sequencing used CD4+ T cells sorted from PBMCs, collected 10 days after the yellow fever booster vaccination. The source of these receptors is a man aged 25 to 45 who received the YFV17D yellow fever vaccine. The CDR3 runs from the conserved cysteine through the conserved F or W. The order of the fields is J gene, V gene, D gene, clone size, CDR3 protein, CDR3 DNA. The D gene is left open where the match is weak. A clone size is listed for some rows: how often the clone was seen (once, few, many), or a class if it is expanded.

>TRBJ2-1|TRBV10-3|TRBD2|many
CAISGGSGSGNEQFF
TGTGCCATCAGTGGAGGTAGCGGGAGCGGGAATGAGCAGTTCTTC
>TRBJ1-5|TRBV5-1|NA|many
CASSFGGTIDPQHF
TGCGCCAGCAGCTTTGGCGGCACGATCGATCCCCAGCATTTT
>TRBJ2-7|TRBV6-2/TRBV6-3|NA|many
CASHTGLRGYEQYF
TGTGCCAGTCACACAGGGCTTCGGGGCTACGAGCAGTACTTC
>TRBJ2-3|TRBV12-3/TRBV12-4|TRBD2|few
CASSFGTSGRVLADTQYF
TGTGCCAGCAGTTTTGGGACTAGCGGGAGAGTTTTGGCAGATACGCAGTATTTT
>TRBJ2-1|TRBV20-1|TRBD1|many
CSALRGTGTNEQFF
TGCAGTGCCCTGCGCGGGACAGGGACTAATGAGCAGTTCTTC
>TRBJ1-5|TRBV15|TRBD1|many
CATSTRPGQGGQPQHF
TGTGCCACCAGCACCCGCCCCGGACAGGGTGGTCAGCCCCAGCATTTT
>TRBJ2-3|TRBV20-1|TRBD1|few
CSAYPDRGRRDTQYF
TGCAGTGCTTATCCGGACAGGGGGCGTAGAGATACGCAGTATTTT
>TRBJ2-7|TRBV7-9|TRBD1|NA
CASSPGTGPYEQYF
TGTGCCAGCAGCCCCGGGACAGGGCCCTACGAGCAGTACTTC
>TRBJ2-7|TRBV20-1|NA|NA
CSARGIYPASEQYF
TGCAGTGCGAGGGGAATCTACCCTGCAAGCGAGCAGTACTTC
>TRBJ2-7|TRBV29-1|NA|many
CSVHTSERDYEQYF
TGCAGCGTCCATACGTCAGAGAGGGACTACGAGCAGTACTTC
>TRBJ2-2|TRBV15|NA|many
CATSRIGHTTGELFF
TGTGCCACCAGCAGAATAGGACATACAACCGGGGAGCTGTTTTTT
>TRBJ2-1|TRBV7-2|NA|many
CASSLAGNNEQFF
TGTGCCAGCAGCTTAGCGGGCAACAATGAGCAGTTCTTC
>TRBJ1-1|TRBV6-1|NA|NA
CASGGSRGSRNTEAFF
TGTGCCAGCGGGGGTTCCCGAGGCAGCAGGAACACTGAAGCTTTCTTT
>TRBJ2-7|TRBV20-1|TRBD2|many
CSAREGLAGPLRYEQYF
TGCAGTGCTAGAGAGGGACTAGCGGGTCCCCTTCGGTACGAGCAGTACTTC
>TRBJ2-1|TRBV4-3|NA|many
CASSQSLYNEQFF
TGCGCCAGCAGCCAATCTCTATACAATGAGCAGTTCTTC
>TRBJ1-5|TRBV12-3/TRBV12-4|NA|many
CASQLSRPGRDQPQHF
TGTGCCAGCCAACTATCACGGCCCGGGAGGGATCAGCCCCAGCATTTT
>TRBJ2-1|TRBV3-1|NA|NA
CASSSYSAGYYNEQFF
TGTGCCAGCAGCTCGTATAGCGCGGGTTACTACAATGAGCAGTTCTTC
>TRBJ2-1|TRBV4-3|TRBD2|NA
CASSQDTNLAGVDEQFF
TGCGCCAGCAGCCAAGACACAAACCTAGCGGGAGTGGATGAGCAGTTCTTC
>TRBJ2-5|TRBV5-1|TRBD1|many
CASSGTGGAIQETQYF
TGCGCCAGCAGCGGCACAGGGGGCGCCATCCAAGAGACCCAGTACTTC
>TRBJ1-2|TRBV6-6|NA|many
CASSLADQGGTF
TGTGCCAGCAGCCTCGCGGACCAAGGGGGTACCTTC
>TRBJ2-3|TRBV5-1|NA|many
CASSPEIRGDTQYF
TGCGCCAGCAGCCCGGAAATTCGGGGAGATACGCAGTATTTT
>TRBJ1-5|TRBV5-5|NA|many
CASSLGPHSGPQPQHF
TGTGCCAGCAGCTTGGGGCCCCACTCGGGGCCTCAGCCCCAGCATTTT
>TRBJ2-1|TRBV6-1|NA|many
CASSDQQSYNEQFF
TGTGCCAGCAGTGATCAACAGTCCTACAATGAGCAGTTCTTC
>TRBJ2-3|TRBV29-1|TRBD1|many
CSVGRTGATQYF
TGCAGCGTGGGTCGCACAGGGGCTACGCAGTATTTT
>TRBJ1-4|TRBV7-3|NA|NA
CASSRDGRKLFF
TGTGCCAGCAGCCGTGACGGGCGAAAACTGTTTTTT
>TRBJ2-6|TRBV18|NA|NA
CASSPPGAGTGANVLTF
TGTGCCAGCTCACCACCTGGCGCGGGCACTGGGGCCAACGTCCTGACTTTC
>TRBJ2-1|TRBV28|TRBD2|many
CASSFVTSGSWVNEQFF
TGTGCCAGCAGTTTTGTGACTAGCGGGAGTTGGGTCAATGAGCAGTTCTTC